This passage covers 26 T cell receptor beta chains from one sample sequenced in a study of early T cells in non-severe SARS-CoV-2 infection. TCRdb ran MiXCR on the 5' RACE reads and lists one entry per CDR3 protein. The data contain around 30,000 distinct CDR3 sequences, around 5.6% of them singletons. Source material: whole blood. These receptors all stem from an adult who was a healthcare worker with PCR-confirmed SARS-CoV-2 infection or an uninfected control (not recorded which).

This clonotype has at least ten counts. The rearrangement uses TRBV5-6 and TRBJ1-1; perhaps TRBD1 as D (5 bases). The CDR3 totals 15 residues. The germline V gene has CDR1 SGHDT and CDR2 YYEEEE. V gave up 4 bases and J gave up 4 bases, with 17 bases separating them. In nucleotides, the CDR3 is TGTGCCAGCAGCCCCCGCCGTTACAGGACCACTGAAGCTTTCTTT. Translating it yields CASSPRRYRTTEAFF.

This clonotype counts as medium-sized. The chain recombines TRBV28 with TRBJ2-3, with no clear D. This CDR3 comprises 11 residues. V was cut by 2 bases and J by 6 bases, with 3 bases left in between. Germline CDR1 is MDHEN and CDR2 is SYDVKM. The CDR3 protein is CASSLLDTQYF. CDR3 DNA sequence: TGTGCCAGCAGTTTACTGGATACGCAGTATTTT.

Many counts were recorded for this clonotype. The CDR3 DNA reads TGTGCCAGCAGCCAATCCGGTTACGAGCAGTACTTC. It specifies CASSQSGYEQYF. V gene TRBV14 combines with J gene TRBJ2-7; D not certain. The germline gives CDR1 SGHDN, CDR2 FVKESK. The CDR3 extends over 12 amino acids. Trimming cost V 2 bases and J 4 bases, with 6 bases left between them. The full variable domain, rest sourced from reference TRBV14 and TRBJ2-7, is EAGVTQFPSHSVIEKGQTVTLRCDPISGHDNLYWYRRVMGKEIKFLLHFVKESKQDESGMPNNRFLAERTGGTYSTLKVQPAELEDSGVYFCASSQSGYEQYFGPGTRLTVT.

Many counts were recorded for this clonotype. The V call is TRBV28, the J call TRBJ1-1; D is unclear. This CDR3 spans 10 amino acids. Germline CDR1 reads MDHEN; CDR2 reads SYDVKM. Trimming shortened V by 5 bases and J by 6 bases, and 4 bases separated the two germline ends. This CDR3 reads CASSMAEAFF. CDR3 coding DNA: TGTGCCAGCAGTATGGCTGAAGCTTTCTTT.

This clonotype showed up just a few times. J is TRBJ1-6 and V is TRBV10-3; D ambiguous. Germline values: CDR1 ENHRY, CDR2 SYGVKD. CDR3 length equals 13 residues. V was pared by 10 bases and J by 8 bases, with 15 bases between. CDR3: CATYDGAYSPLHF. The DNA for the CDR3 is TGTGCCACCTACGACGGCGCATATTCACCCCTCCACTTT.

This rearrangement joins TRBV4-1 to TRBJ1-1; 10 bases map to TRBD1. The V segment lost 3 bases and the J segment 4 bases; nucleotides outside the gene matches: 8. This CDR3 comprises 16 residues. CDR1 is MGHRA, CDR2 YSYEKL, per germline. CDR3 sequence (DNA): TGCGCCAGCAGCCAGTCCCCGGGACAGGGGAGCACTGAAGCTTTCTTT. Translated, it gives CASSQSPGQGSTEAFF.

Ten or more counts support this clonotype. V is TRBV4-2 and J is TRBJ2-7; the D gene is possibly TRBD1 (6 bases). The CDR3 spans 15 residues. CDR1 LGHNA and CDR2 YNFKEQ come from the germline V gene. V lost 0 bases to trimming and J lost 2 bases, with 11 bases between them. CDR3 in amino acids: CASSQDKAGAYEQYF. The CDR3 nucleotides read TGTGCCAGCAGCCAAGATAAGGCAGGGGCCTACGAGCAGTACTTC.

The V call is TRBV7-2, the J call TRBJ2-5; D may be TRBD1 or TRBD2 (5 bases each). Germline-derived CDR1 and CDR2 are SGHTA and FQGNSA. The V gene lost 4 bases and the J gene lost 2 bases, with 5 bases spanning the gap. The CDR3 is 12 residues long. In DNA, the CDR3 is TGTGCCAGCAGCTGGGGGCAAGAGACCCAGTACTTC. This codes for CASSWGQETQYF.

CDR3 sequence reads: CASSPGGATNEKLFF. The CDR3 bases are TGTGCCAGCAGCCCCGGGGGGGCAACTAATGAAAAACTGTTTTTT. V is TRBV7-9 and J is TRBJ1-4, with a possible D match to TRBD1 (5 bases). Trimming left V 5 bases short and J 0 bases short, with 10 bases between. CDR1 is SEHNR, CDR2 FQNEAQ, per germline (reference sequence). The CDR3 runs to 15 residues.

Many counts were recorded for this clonotype. The chain links TRBV5-5 to TRBJ1-4, with a tentative D call TRBD1 (6 bases). This CDR3 comprises 16 residues. The V and J ends lost 2 bases and 4 bases respectively, with 15 bases between them. CDR1 is SGHKS, CDR2 YYEKEE, per germline (reference sequence). DNA of the CDR3: TGTGCCAGCAGCTTAGGTAGCGGACAGCTTAATGAAAAACTGTTTTTT. Protein: CASSLGSGQLNEKLFF. Complete variable domain (other parts from reference TRBV5-5 and TRBJ1-4): DAGVTQSPTHLIKTRGQQVTLRCSPISGHKSVSWYQQVLGQGPQFIFQYYEKEERGRGNFPDRFSARQFPNYSSELNVNALLLGDSALYLCASSLGSGQLNEKLFFGSGTQLSVL.

This clonotype was recorded many times. This rearrangement joins TRBV7-2 to TRBJ1-5, with D hard to call. The ends were cut back, 1 base at V and 6 bases at J, with 7 bases in the middle. The CDR3 runs to 13 residues. CDR1 and CDR2 (germline): SGHTA, FQGNSA. The CDR3 protein is CASSLGKVQPQHF. The CDR3 DNA is TGTGCCAGCAGCTTAGGGAAGGTTCAGCCCCAGCATTTT.

This clonotype has a handful of counts. The J gene is TRBJ2-3, the V gene TRBV28; no clear D. V lost 2 bases, J lost 4 bases, and 10 bases lay in between. CDR3 length equals 14 residues. Germline V gives CDR1 MDHEN, CDR2 SYDVKM. The CDR3 sequence: CASSLGTLADTQYF. DNA for the CDR3: TGTGCCAGCAGTTTAGGAACCCTCGCAGATACGCAGTATTTT.

This clonotype was counted ten times or more. V is TRBV11-2 and J is TRBJ2-7, with D perhaps being TRBD1 or TRBD2 (7 bases each). The V end was cut by 6 bases, the J end by 9 bases, with 21 bases between. The CDR3 totals 14 residues. From germline, CDR1 is SGHAT and CDR2 FQNNGV. CDR3 region: CASRPIDREGLQYF. CDR3 DNA: TGTGCCAGCAGACCCATCGACAGGGAGGGTCTGCAGTACTTC.

The chain links TRBV28 to TRBJ2-2; D is unresolved. Germline loops: CDR1 MDHEN, CDR2 SYDVKM. The germline V and J ends were trimmed by 1 base and 6 bases, with 9 bases remaining between them. The CDR3 runs 14 residues. DNA for the CDR3: TGTGCCAGCAGTTTATTTTCGGGTTCCGGGGAGCTGTTTTTT. Its translation: CASSLFSGSGELFF.

Many counts were recorded for this clonotype. One end of the junction does not line up with germline, which may come from a read error. The chain combines TRBV28 with TRBJ1-1, with 11 bases fitting TRBD1. The CDR3 consists of 16 residues. CDR1 and CDR2 (germline): MDHEN, SYDVKM. The DNA of the CDR3 is TGTGCCAGCAGCACGGACAGGGGGCGCGTTAGGACTGAAGTTTTCTTT. Translated: CASSTDRGRVRTEVFF.

This clonotype was counted at least ten times. The rearrangement links TRBV5-6 to TRBJ1-5, with 10 bases fitting TRBD1. The length of the CDR3 is 17 residues. The germline V gene encodes CDR1 SGHDT and CDR2 YYEEEE. The V gene end was trimmed by 1 base and the J gene end by 0 bases; junction bases not matched to a gene: 4. Here the CDR3 reads CASSLSRDRGSNQPQHF. In nucleotides, the CDR3 is TGTGCCAGCAGCTTGTCGCGGGACAGGGGTAGCAATCAGCCCCAGCATTTT.

CDR3 in DNA: TGCAGCGTTGGTCTTGGTGGATCATACGAGCAGTACTTC. Its translation: CSVGLGGSYEQYF. The V call is TRBV29-1, the J call TRBJ2-7; D unresolved. This CDR3 is built from 13 residues. V was cut by 4 bases and J by 4 bases, with 14 bases left in between. Germline V gene data show CDR1 as SQVTM and CDR2 as ANQGSEA.

This clonotype was observed many times. The gene calls are TRBV11-2 and TRBJ2-7; D gene uncertain. V was clipped by 1 base and J by 5 bases, with 12 bases between them. The CDR3 is 14 residues long. The V gene's germline CDR1 is SGHAT and CDR2 FQNNGV. Here the CDR3 DNA reads TGTGCCAGCAGCTTAGTCGCCCATCTGGACGAGCAGTACTTC. It is translated as CASSLVAHLDEQYF.

The chain has TRBV10-3 and TRBJ2-5; TRBD1 agrees at 7 bases. The CDR3 is made up of 13 amino acids. V gave up 7 bases and J gave up 1 base; unmatched junction bases: 3. The V gene's germline CDR1 is ENHRY and CDR2 SYGVKD. The CDR3 nucleotides are TGTGCCATCAAAAGACAGGGCCAAGAGACCCAGTACTTC. Its translation: CAIKRQGQETQYF.

This clonotype has more than one count but fewer than ten. This sequence joins TRBV5-1 and TRBJ2-5, with D hard to call. CDR1 and CDR2 from the germline V gene are SGHRS and YFSETQ. V was clipped by 1 base and J by 5 bases, with 9 bases between them. The CDR3 spans 13 residues. CDR3 protein: CASSLITAETQYF. CDR3 DNA sequence: TGCGCCAGCAGCTTGATTACCGCGGAGACCCAGTACTTC.

The sample holds many counts of this clonotype. The chain employs TRBV20-1 and TRBJ1-2; D is uncertain. The V gene lost 0 bases and the J gene lost 8 bases, with 10 bases spanning the gap. Per germline, CDR1 DFQATT and CDR2 SNEGSKA (reference sequence). The CDR3 contains 12 residues. In DNA, the CDR3 is TGCAGTGCTAGAGACCGGACGACGGGCTACACCTTC. Translating gives CSARDRTTGYTF.

This chain links TRBV6-6 with TRBJ1-5; no firm D call. The length of the CDR3 is 15 residues. From germline, CDR1 is MNHNY and CDR2 SVGAGI (reference sequence). Trimming shortened V by 0 bases and J by 3 bases, and 9 bases separated the two germline ends. The CDR3 loop reads CASSYSAGDNQPQHF. The CDR3 DNA sequence: TGTGCCAGCAGTTACTCGGCAGGAGACAATCAGCCCCAGCATTTT.

This clonotype was counted at least ten times. This chain links TRBV6-5 with TRBJ2-1, with TRBD1 matching over 8 bases. Trimming took 6 bases from V and 7 from J; bases not matched to a gene: 11. The CDR3 is made up of 15 amino acids. The germline V gene has CDR1 MNHEY and CDR2 SVGAGI. The CDR3 DNA reads TGTGCCAGCAGCTATACCGGACAGGGTTTGAATGAGCAGTTCTTC. Residues: CASSYTGQGLNEQFF.

There are many counts of this clonotype. The chain has TRBV5-4 and TRBJ1-6; D call uncertain. The germline CDR1 and CDR2 sequences are SGHNT and YYREEE (reference sequence). Deletions cut 4 bases from V and 0 bases from J, with 14 bases between. The CDR3 is 17 amino acids. DNA of the CDR3: TGTGCCAGCAGCCTAGGACCTTCAAGCTCCTATAATTCACCCCTCCACTTT. Its protein product is CASSLGPSSSYNSPLHF.

In this sample, this clonotype turned up many times. CDR3 in DNA: TGTGCCTGGGCCCTCAGCTCTGGAAACACCATATATTTT. It specifies CAWALSSGNTIYF. This chain links TRBV30 with TRBJ1-3; D gene ambiguous. The CDR3 totals 13 residues. With 5 bases removed from V and 0 bases from J, the gap between germline ends came to 8 bases. From germline, CDR1 is GTSNPN and CDR2 SVGIG (reference sequence). The full variable domain, rest sourced from reference TRBV30 and TRBJ1-3, is SQTIHQWPATLVQPVGSPLSLECTVEGTSNPNLYWYRQAAGRGLQLLFYSVGIGQISSEVPQNLSASRPQDRQFILSSKKLLLSDSGFYLCAWALSSGNTIYFGEGSWLTVV.

This clonotype was detected ten times or more. The J gene is TRBJ1-6, the V gene TRBV12-3 or TRBV12-4; TRBD1 matches at 7 bases. CDR3 size: 15 residues. Losses at the gene ends were 6 bases for V and 4 bases for J; bases not matched to a gene: 6. CDR3 in DNA: TGTGCCAGCAGCTCCAACAGGGGTTATAATTCACCCCTCCACTTT. Its protein is CASSSNRGYNSPLHF.